The 17 T cell receptor beta chains given below trace back to one sample, sequenced in a study of neurological immune-mediated disorders. TCRdb itself ran the 5' RACE reads through MiXCR, one entry per CDR3 protein. In the table there are some 95,000 distinct CDR3 sequences, 3% to 4.5% of which are singletons. The material sequenced was PBMCs. The receptors stem from a woman under 30 with multiple sclerosis.

The CDR3 spells CASSPLAIGGEQYF. CDR3 DNA sequence: TGTGCCAGCAGTCCCTTAGCGATCGGAGGCGAGCAGTACTTC. This chain joins TRBV12-3 or TRBV12-4 and TRBJ2-7; possibly TRBD2 for D (5 bases). The CDR3 contains 14 residues. Trimming stripped 5 bases from V and 6 bases from J, with 17 bases between.

This clonotype has a count of ten or more. The genes are TRBV20-1 and TRBJ2-7, with 9 nucleotides matching TRBD1. This CDR3 comprises 16 residues. CDR1 DFQATT and CDR2 SNEGSKA come from the germline V gene (reference sequence). V lost 3 bases, J lost 4 bases, and 13 bases stayed unmatched. This chain's CDR3 is CSASWGSGTGNYEQYF. CDR3 sequence (DNA): TGCAGTGCTAGCTGGGGTTCCGGGACAGGGAATTACGAGCAGTACTTC.

This clonotype was counted a few times. The genes are TRBV6-5 and TRBJ1-1; 8 nucleotides match TRBD1. The CDR3 is 16 residues long. Losses at the gene ends were 6 bases for V and 1 base for J; bases not matched to a gene: 10. In germline, CDR1 is MNHEY, CDR2 SVGAGI. The CDR3 region has the DNA TGTGCCAGCAGGAAACCCCCCGGGACAGGGAACACTGAAGCTTTCTTT. Translated: CASRKPPGTGNTEAFF.

The chain is built from TRBV7-6 and TRBJ1-2; D is possibly TRBD1 (5 bases). V shed 5 bases and J shed 5 bases, with 12 bases lying between them. The germline V gene encodes CDR1 SGHVS and CDR2 FNYEAQ. The CDR3 loop spans 13 amino acids. The CDR3 DNA sequence: TGTGCCAGCAGCCCGGACGGACAATATGGCTACACCTTC. Translation: CASSPDGQYGYTF. The full variable domain, its missing parts supplied by reference TRBV7-6 and TRBJ1-2, is GAGVSQSPRYKVTKRGQDVALRCDPISGHVSLYWYRQALGQGPEFLTYFNYEAQQDKSGLPNDRFSAERPEGSISTLTIQRTEQRDSAMYRCASSPDGQYGYTFGSGTRLTVV.

This clonotype was seen at least ten times. The V gene is TRBV5-1, the J gene TRBJ1-2; 7 positions match TRBD1. The CDR3 spans 14 residues. Trimming took 3 bases from V and 6 from J; bases not matched to a gene: 8. The germline gives CDR1 SGHRS, CDR2 YFSETQ. The CDR3: CASSSLGTAHGYTF. DNA of the CDR3: TGCGCCAGCAGCTCGTTAGGGACAGCCCATGGCTACACCTTC.

This clonotype was picked up many times. The CDR3 coding sequence is TGTGCCACCAGCAGAGGACAGGCGGGTTACAATGAGCAGTTCTTC. It yields the protein CATSRGQAGYNEQFF. The chain couples TRBV15 to TRBJ2-1; D might be TRBD1 (6 bases). The CDR3 spans 15 residues. Germline CDR1 LNHNV, CDR2 YYDKDF (reference sequence). The V and J ends lost 1 base and 4 bases respectively, with 11 bases between them. The entire variable domain, with the rest obtained from reference TRBV15 and TRBJ2-1, is as follows: DAMVIQNPRYQVTQFGKPVTLSCSQTLNHNVMYWYQQKSSQAPKLLFHYYDKDFNNEADTPDNFQSRRPNTSFCFLDIRSPGLGDTAMYLCATSRGQAGYNEQFFGPGTRLTVL.

This clonotype appeared many times. V and J are TRBV27 and TRBJ2-2; D possibly corresponds to TRBD1 (6 bases). Germline V gene sequence: CDR1 MNHEY, CDR2 SMNVEV (reference sequence). The CDR3 length is 13 residues. The ends were cut back, 5 bases at V and 6 bases at J, with 10 bases in the middle. CDR3 protein: CASSLYRAGELFF. Here the CDR3 DNA reads TGTGCCAGCAGTCTCTACAGGGCCGGGGAGCTGTTTTTT.

This clonotype was seen a few times. The chain joins TRBV20-1 to TRBJ2-3; TRBD2 matches at 9 bases. V was pared by 6 bases and J by 6 bases, with 10 bases of the junction left unmatched. Per germline, CDR1 DFQATT and CDR2 SNEGSKA (reference sequence). The CDR3 contains 14 residues. For the CDR3, the DNA is TGCAGTGCCGAAGGCGGGGGGGCCCGTGATACGCAGTATTTT. Translating gives CSAEGGGARDTQYF.

The J gene is TRBJ1-5, the V gene TRBV4-2, with a possible D match to TRBD1 (6 bases). The CDR3 is 15 residues long. CDR1 and CDR2 from the germline V gene are LGHNA and YNFKEQ. Deletions cut 4 bases from V and 8 bases from J, with 18 bases between. CDR3 DNA sequence: TGTGCCAGCAGCCTTGGGGGGCGTTCGGTCGAGCCCCAGCATTTT. Translation gives CASSLGGRSVEPQHF.

This clonotype appeared many times. The V and J genes are TRBV29-1 and TRBJ2-5; the D gene could be TRBD1 or TRBD2 (5 bases each). V was clipped by 5 bases and J by 4 bases, with 14 bases between them. The CDR3 spans 13 residues. CDR1 is SQVTM, CDR2 ANQGSEA, per germline. CDR3: CSVPGWQGETQYF. CDR3 bases: TGCAGCGTTCCGGGGTGGCAGGGAGAGACCCAGTACTTC.

This clonotype was detected many times. The chain's CDR3 is CASSEAGQSRTDTQYF. The CDR3 nucleotides are TGTGCCAGCAGTGAAGCGGGACAGAGTCGCACAGATACGCAGTATTTT. J is TRBJ2-3 and V is TRBV6-1; 7 bases agree with TRBD1. The CDR3 spans 16 residues. The germline CDR1 and CDR2 sequences are MNHNS and SASEGT. The V gene end was trimmed by 0 bases and the J gene end by 1 base; junction bases not matched to a gene: 4.

This clonotype showed up many times. The rearrangement uses TRBV4-1 and TRBJ2-5; D is perhaps TRBD1 (6 bases). This CDR3 contains 14 residues. Per the germline V gene, CDR1 is MGHRA and CDR2 is YSYEKL. V lost 0 bases, J lost 4 bases, and 9 bases lay in between. The CDR3 DNA sequence: TGCGCCAGCAGCCAAGAAACAGGGAGAGAGACCCAGTACTTC. Protein sequence: CASSQETGRETQYF.

This clonotype was counted ten times or more. The rearrangement uses TRBV12-3 or TRBV12-4 and TRBJ2-2, with D hard to call. Trimming removed 11 bases at V and 1 base at J, with 14 bases between. The CDR3 runs 14 residues. DNA of the CDR3: TGTGCCTCCACCTTCACCTGGAACACCGGGGAGCTGTTTTTT. Translating it yields CASTFTWNTGELFF.

About this clonotype: A much larger clone sits a single nucleotide away, making a read error possible. J is TRBJ2-7 and V is TRBV6-2 or TRBV6-3; D not certain. Trimming removed 2 bases from V and 0 bases from J, with 17 bases in between. This CDR3 is built from 17 residues. The V gene's germline CDR1 is MNHEY and CDR2 SVGEGT. Here the CDR3 reads CASSYPTGGRSSYEQYF. The CDR3 nucleotides are TGTGCCAGCAGTTACCCGACTGGCGGAAGGAGCTCCTACGAGCAGTACTTC.

This clonotype was seen at least ten times. V is TRBV7-2 and J is TRBJ2-7, with D perhaps matching TRBD1 (5 bases). CDR1 and CDR2 from the germline V gene are SGHTA and FQGNSA. This CDR3 spans 15 amino acids. V lost 1 base, J lost 3 bases, and 13 bases lay in between. Here the CDR3 DNA reads TGTGCCAGCAGCTTAGAGAAGGGGAACGGCTACGAGCAGTACTTC. Its protein product is CASSLEKGNGYEQYF.

The rearrangement links TRBV5-6 to TRBJ2-3; D is perhaps TRBD1 or TRBD2 (7 bases each). This CDR3 contains 15 residues. Per the germline V gene, CDR1 is SGHDT and CDR2 is YYEEEE. Trimming shortened V by 4 bases and J by 4 bases, and 16 bases separated the two germline ends. The CDR3 protein is CASSNQGGVADTQYF. CDR3 bases: TGTGCCAGCAGCAACCAGGGGGGGGTGGCAGATACGCAGTATTTT.

The sample holds many counts of this clonotype. This chain connects TRBV6-2 or TRBV6-3 to TRBJ2-3; D uncertain. Deletions cut 6 bases from V and 3 bases from J, with 16 bases between. CDR1 is MNHEY, CDR2 SVGEGT, per germline. The CDR3 totals 15 residues. In DNA form, the CDR3 reads TGTGCCAGCAGCCCTGGCGGCCTAGAGACAGATACGCAGTATTTT. It translates to CASSPGGLETDTQYF.